A single sample is the source of the 2 T cell receptor beta chains below, sequenced in a study of T cells after posttransplantation cyclophosphamide. Repertoires were generated with immunoSEQ multiplex PCR, while TCRdb's copy carries only in-frame clones and drops some. The sample shows more than 35,000 clones, none of them appearing just once. The source material was PBMCs. All receptors derive from a man in his forties or fifties in good health, CMV-negative, and a related stem cell transplant donor.

Many counts were recorded for this clone. The chain carries TRBV6-1 and TRBJ1-1; D is possibly TRBD1 (6 bases). There are 14 residues in the CDR3. The V end was cut by 5 bases, the J end by 6 bases, with 16 bases between. Germline V gene data show CDR1 as MNHNS and CDR2 as SASEGT. CDR3 nucleotides: TGTGCCAGCAGTTTTCTCGCAGGGGCATCTGAAGCTTTCTTT. Its translation: CASSFLAGASEAFF.

The chain links TRBV27 to TRBJ2-5, with 9 bases matching TRBD2. CDR3 size: 16 residues. In germline, CDR1 is MNHEY, CDR2 SMNVEV (reference sequence). V was pared by 0 bases and J by 2 bases, with 4 bases of the junction left unmatched. In DNA form, the CDR3 reads TGTGCCAGCAGTTTATCGTCAACTAGCGGGCAAGAGACCCAGTACTTC. This gives the protein CASSLSSTSGQETQYF.